This TCR beta chain was identified in a study of blood T cell repertoires in COVID-19. From germline, CDR1 is SGHNT and CDR2 YYREEE (reference sequence). This CDR3 is 17 amino acids long. Trimming removed 4 bases from V and 3 bases from J; junction bases left unmatched: 4. Using immunoSEQ multiplex PCR, the repertoire was profiled, and TCRdb retains in-frame clones only, with some absent. This sample yields 100,000 to 150,000 clones, of which about four fifths are seen a single time; approximately 18% belongs to the top ten. In Seattle, patients joined the study during active infection and were tracked longitudinally.

The sequenced material came from peripheral blood. The chain carries TRBV5-4 and TRBJ2-2; 15 bases fit TRBD2. The origin of this receptor is a man aged 25-40 years with COVID-19, enrolled during active disease. Written as DNA, the CDR3 is TGTGCCAGCAGCCTGGGACTAGCGGGAGGACACACCGGGGAGCTGTTTTTT. Its translation is CASSLGLAGGHTGELFF. Drawing the rest from reference TRBV5-4 and TRBJ2-2, the complete variable domain is ETGVTQSPTHLIKTRGQQVTLRCSSQSGHNTVSWYQQALGQGPQFIFQYYREEENGRGNFPPRFSGLQFPNYSSELNVNALELDDSALYLCASSLGLAGGHTGELFFGEGSRLTVL.